The entry that follows covers one T cell receptor (beta chain) sequence. The data belong to a study of OX40 agonist ivuxolimab in advanced cancers. Looking at the study overall: Those enrolled were less than 85% male, with a mean age of about 60 years and ages from about 20 to 85. Three patients responded partially, comprising one with hepatocellular carcinoma and two with cutaneous melanoma. Eligibility admitted prior anti-PD-1, anti-PD-L1 or anti-CTLA-4 therapy; 35% to 40% had some.

Repertoires were generated with immunoSEQ multiplex PCR, while TCRdb's copy carries only in-frame clones and drops some. Among about 64,000 clones listed, around 84% were seen once. The V end lost 8 bases, the J end lost 0 bases, and 20 bases lay between the germline ends. This CDR3 spans 17 amino acids. Germline V gene lookup returns CDR1 MRHNA and CDR2 SNTAGT. This specimen was CD4+ or CD8+ T cells sorted from blood, taken in a trial of the OX40 agonist ivuxolimab. The clonotype originates from an adult with an advanced solid tumor such as melanoma, head and neck, liver or kidney cancer. The rearrangement uses TRBV6-4 and TRBJ2-1, with D perhaps matching TRBD2 (5 bases). The DNA for the CDR3 is TGTGCCAGCCCGGCATTGTCTTGGGAGAGCTCCTACAATGAGCAGTTCTTC. Translated, it gives CASPALSWESSYNEQFF.